This T cell receptor beta chain was identified during a study of CD8 T cells in ankylosing spondylitis. Study-wide results and limits: Roughly 8 highly homologous variants made up a TCR beta motif, and this motif appeared characteristic of ankylosing spondylitis blood.

The table lists this clonotype with many counts. Its antigen is as yet unknown. A single record per CDR3 protein comes from TCRdb applying MiXCR to the 5' RACE reads. The sample records around 490,000 distinct CDR3 sequences, under 5.5% being singletons. The CDR3 extends over 15 amino acids. The germline V gene has CDR1 SQVTM and CDR2 ANQGSEA. With V trimmed by 6 bases and J by 3 bases, 7 bases remained unmatched. The chain joins TRBV29-1 to TRBJ2-3; 12 bases match TRBD2. The material sequenced was blood, either unsorted or a sorted T cell fraction (not recorded which). The receptor comes from a male donor with ankylosing spondylitis. CDR3 loop: CSVKGLAGSTDTQYF. The CDR3 coding sequence is TGCAGCGTAAAAGGACTAGCGGGGTCGACAGATACGCAGTATTTT.